The rows below give T cell receptor beta chains drawn from one sample of a study of blood T cell repertoires in COVID-19. The protocol was immunoSEQ multiplex PCR, while the TCRdb copy is restricted to in-frame clones and leaves out a portion. This repertoire shows some 320,000 clones, around 92% found once; its top ten account for 11%. Sequencing used peripheral blood. The receptors were gathered from a woman aged 30 to 39 with COVID-19, enrolled during active disease. The CDR3 runs from the conserved cysteine through the conserved F or W. The D gene is left open where the match is weak. Clone sizes are given selectively: once, few, many, or a class where the clone is expanded.

clone size,J gene,V gene,D gene,CDR3 protein,CDR3 DNA
NA,TRBJ2-1,TRBV28,TRBD2,CASSPGLAGANEQFF,TGTGCCAGCAGCCCGGGACTAGCGGGCGCCAATGAGCAGTTCTTC
NA,TRBJ2-5,TRBV3-1/TRBV3-2,NA,CASSQDHGLRRAQYF,TGTGCCAGCAGCCAAGATCACGGACTCCGGAGGGCCCAGTACTTC
NA,TRBJ1-2,TRBV12-5,NA,CASGFLSIRGLYGYTF,TGTGCTAGTGGTTTCTTATCTATCCGGGGTCTATATGGCTACACCTTC
NA,TRBJ1-3,TRBV19,NA,CASIRGRPISSGNTIYF,TGTGCCAGTATCCGGGGGAGGCCGATTAGCTCTGGAAACACCATATATTTT
NA,TRBJ1-6,TRBV18,NA,CASSPQGKMSYNSPLHF,TGTGCCAGCTCACCACAGGGGAAAATGTCCTATAATTCACCCCTCCACTTT
NA,TRBJ2-7,TRBV4-1,TRBD2,CASSQGATSSVGMYEQYF,TGCGCCAGCAGCCAAGGAGCGACTAGCTCAGTGGGGATGTACGAGCAGTACTTC
NA,TRBJ2-5,TRBV7-8,TRBD2,CASSPSGGERTQYF,TGTGCCAGCAGCCCAAGCGGGGGGGAAAGGACCCAGTACTTC
once,TRBJ1-1,TRBV18,NA,CASSTAGYTEAFF,TGTGCCAGCTCAACAGCGGGGTACACTGAAGCTTTCTTT
NA,TRBJ2-1,TRBV24-1,TRBD1,CATSDTTGGSSYNEQFF,TGTGCCACCAGTGATACGACAGGGGGGTCCTCCTACAATGAGCAGTTCTTC
NA,TRBJ2-5,TRBV3-1/TRBV3-2,TRBD2,CASSQRGLASKETQYF,TGTGCCAGCAGCCAACGGGGACTAGCTTCCAAAGAGACCCAGTACTTC
NA,TRBJ1-5,TRBV27,NA,CASSFTGNGQPQHF,TGTGCCAGCAGTTTCACAGGGAACGGTCAGCCCCAGCATTTT
NA,TRBJ1-6,TRBV19,NA,CASSMWDIRSSYNSPLHF,TGTGCCAGTAGTATGTGGGACATCCGGAGCTCCTATAATTCACCCCTCCACTTT
NA,TRBJ2-1,TRBV7-9,NA,CASSFFDNEQFF,TGTGCCAGCAGCTTCTTTGACAATGAGCAGTTCTTC
NA,TRBJ2-5,TRBV13,TRBD2,CASSPQAGGLPLETQYF,TGTGCCAGCAGCCCCCAAGCGGGGGGGTTGCCGTTGGAGACCCAGTACTTC
NA,TRBJ1-2,TRBV10-2,NA,CASSEQDTYGYTF,TGCGCCAGCAGTGAGCAGGATACCTATGGCTACACCTTC
NA,TRBJ1-2,TRBV19,NA,CASSIVAGNGGYTF,TGTGCCAGTAGTATAGTCGCAGGGAACGGTGGCTACACCTTC
NA,TRBJ1-6,TRBV28,NA,CATISRSSYNSPLHF,TGTGCCACTATTTCCCGGAGCTCCTATAATTCACCCCTCCACTTT
NA,TRBJ1-4,TRBV6-1,NA,CASSFAGQTNEKLFF,TGTGCCAGCAGTTTTGCCGGACAGACAAATGAAAAACTGTTTTTT
NA,TRBJ1-4,TRBV21-1,NA,CASSRQNRDGTQEKLFF,TGTGCCAGCAGCCGGCAAAACAGGGACGGGACCCAAGAAAAACTGTTTTTT
few,TRBJ2-1,TRBV7-6,NA,CASSLVTYNEQFF,TGTGCCAGCAGCTTAGTAACCTACAATGAGCAGTTCTTC
NA,TRBJ1-2,TRBV9,NA,CASSGRTDRVYGYTF,TGTGCCAGCAGCGGACGGACAGATCGGGTCTATGGCTACACCTTC
NA,TRBJ1-1,TRBV29-1,NA,CSVGFQANTEAFF,TGCAGCGTTGGGTTTCAAGCAAACACTGAAGCTTTCTTT
NA,TRBJ1-2,TRBV5-1,TRBD1,CASRQGAIQDYGYTF,TGCGCCAGCCGACAGGGGGCGATTCAAGACTATGGCTACACCTTC
many,TRBJ2-7,TRBV6-5,NA,CASSYRGRLEQYF,TGTGCCAGCAGTTACAGAGGAAGGCTCGAGCAGTACTTC
NA,TRBJ2-5,TRBV19,NA,CASSTVASQETQYF,TGTGCCAGTAGTACGGTAGCGTCCCAAGAGACCCAGTACTTC
NA,TRBJ2-3,TRBV5-8,TRBD1,CASSLVRDRGRTDTQYF,TGTGCCAGCAGCTTAGTAAGGGACAGGGGTAGGACAGATACGCAGTATTTT
once,TRBJ1-2,TRBV6-5,NA,CASSPGRRSGYTF,TGTGCCAGCAGTCCCGGGAGACGGTCGGGCTACACCTTC
NA,TRBJ2-7,TRBV5-8,TRBD2,CASSLGLAYSYEQYF,TGTGCCAGCAGCCTGGGACTAGCGTACTCCTACGAGCAGTACTTC
NA,TRBJ2-5,TRBV4-1,NA,CASRQGLLQETQYF,TGCGCCAGCAGGCAGGGACTCCTCCAAGAGACCCAGTACTTC
NA,TRBJ2-4,TRBV4-1,NA,CASSQDPGLNIQYF,TGCGCCAGCAGCCAAGATCCGGGGTTAAACATTCAGTACTTC
NA,TRBJ2-5,TRBV7-6,TRBD2,CASSLRGASGGETQYF,TGTGCCAGCAGCTTAAGGGGGGCTAGCGGGGGCGAGACCCAGTACTTC
once,TRBJ1-1,TRBV9,TRBD1,CASSEQGGMNTEAFF,TGTGCCAGCAGCGAACAGGGGGGAATGAACACTGAAGCTTTCTTT
NA,TRBJ1-4,TRBV9,NA,CASSVSGDEREKLFF,TGTGCCAGCAGCGTATCGGGGGACGAAAGAGAAAAACTGTTTTTT
NA,TRBJ1-1,TRBV19,NA,CATFELNTEAFF,TGTGCCACCTTCGAGCTGAACACTGAAGCTTTCTTT
NA,TRBJ2-1,TRBV2,NA,CASSPGSTSRSSGNEQFF,TGTGCCAGCAGCCCGGGATCGACTAGTAGGTCCTCCGGCAATGAGCAGTTCTTC
NA,TRBJ2-2,TRBV28,NA,CASCAGQLFTGELFF,TGTGCCAGCTGCGCCGGACAGCTTTTCACCGGGGAGCTGTTTTTT
NA,TRBJ1-3,TRBV6-6,NA,CASRGDSGNTIYF,TGTGCCAGCAGAGGGGATTCTGGAAACACCATATATTTT
few,TRBJ1-2,TRBV19,NA,CASSVPPDRGTFYGYTF,TGTGCCAGTAGTGTCCCCCCGGACCGGGGAACCTTCTATGGCTACACCTTC
NA,TRBJ2-5,TRBV3-1/TRBV3-2,NA,CASSAISSLWRGPKEETQYF,TGTGCCAGCAGCGCTATTTCGTCACTGTGGCGGGGGCCGAAGGAAGAGACCCAGTACTTC
NA,TRBJ1-1,TRBV6-6,NA,CASTPDNTEAFF,TGTGCCAGCACCCCAGATAACACTGAAGCTTTCTTT